A selection of T cell receptor beta chains follows, all from one sample in a study of blood T cells in healthy people across ages. TCRdb fed the 5' RACE reads into MiXCR, producing one record per CDR3 protein. The table has roughly 1.5 million distinct CDR3 sequences, roughly 43% seen once. The sequencing sample was made of blood. Receptor source: a woman aged 18-29 years in good health. Each CDR3 is given with its conserved first and last residue. The order of the fields is J gene, clone size, V gene, CDR3 protein. Rows give clone size only sometimes, using once, few, many, or a class for an expanded clone.

j_gene: TRBJ2-5
abundance: few
v_gene: TRBV28
CDR3aa: CASRFADTPYF

j_gene: TRBJ2-5
abundance: NA
v_gene: TRBV7-2
CDR3aa: CASSLGTKETRYF

j_gene: NA
abundance: NA
v_gene: TRBV6-2/TRBV6-3
CDR3aa: CASSYHRGQGGTETQYF

j_gene: TRBJ2-1
abundance: few
v_gene: TRBV3-1
CDR3aa: CASSPGSSGYNEQFF

j_gene: TRBJ1-1
abundance: NA
v_gene: TRBV18
CDR3aa: CVSSPTNMNTEAFF

j_gene: TRBJ1-2
abundance: few
v_gene: TRBV7-8
CDR3aa: CASSYDPHADYGYTF

j_gene: TRBJ2-1
abundance: NA
v_gene: TRBV27
CDR3aa: CASSSTGQGNYNEQFF

j_gene: TRBJ1-5
abundance: NA
v_gene: TRBV28
CDR3aa: CASSLWDRGLRNSNQPQHF

j_gene: TRBJ1-1
abundance: once
v_gene: TRBV12-3/TRBV12-4
CDR3aa: CASSFLARDGTEAFF

j_gene: TRBJ2-2
abundance: few
v_gene: TRBV6-2/TRBV6-3
CDR3aa: CASTKGLAQTGELFF

j_gene: TRBJ2-3
abundance: NA
v_gene: TRBV29-1
CDR3aa: CSGCKSADTQYF

j_gene: TRBJ2-2
abundance: once
v_gene: TRBV7-9
CDR3aa: CATWTGELFF

j_gene: TRBJ2-1
abundance: few
v_gene: TRBV25-1
CDR3aa: CASSESQRELYNEQFF

j_gene: TRBJ2-5
abundance: NA
v_gene: TRBV9
CDR3aa: CASSGTSLETQYF

j_gene: TRBJ2-1
abundance: NA
v_gene: TRBV5-1
CDR3aa: CASSLGLGGRNYNEQFF

j_gene: NA
abundance: NA
v_gene: TRBV4-2
CDR3aa: CASSQEAGGTYNEQYF

j_gene: TRBJ2-2
abundance: few
v_gene: TRBV5-1
CDR3aa: CASSVGGVNTGELFF

j_gene: TRBJ2-1
abundance: NA
v_gene: TRBV12-3/TRBV12-4
CDR3aa: CASSLGLAGGQEQFF

j_gene: TRBJ2-2
abundance: NA
v_gene: TRBV11-2
CDR3aa: CASSPWPQADAGELFF

j_gene: TRBJ2-3
abundance: NA
v_gene: TRBV9
CDR3aa: CASSPRTVWGSSIDTQYF

j_gene: TRBJ2-7
abundance: NA
v_gene: TRBV5-6
CDR3aa: CASSWDRNSYEQYF

j_gene: NA
abundance: NA
v_gene: TRBV13
CDR3aa: CASSLFDSNYEQYF

j_gene: TRBJ2-4
abundance: NA
v_gene: TRBV3-1
CDR3aa: CASSQDPKDIQYF

j_gene: TRBJ2-7
abundance: NA
v_gene: TRBV6-5
CDR3aa: CASSYFKRNNEQYF

j_gene: TRBJ2-6
abundance: once
v_gene: TRBV4-2
CDR3aa: CASRRTGGAGANVLTF

j_gene: TRBJ1-5
abundance: NA
v_gene: TRBV20-1
CDR3aa: CSARYNRGGNQPQHF

j_gene: NA
abundance: NA
v_gene: TRBV20-1
CDR3aa: CSARNSGGQNNEQYF

j_gene: TRBJ2-1
abundance: many
v_gene: TRBV6-5
CDR3aa: CASSYSQNNEQFF

j_gene: TRBJ1-2
abundance: NA
v_gene: TRBV4-3
CDR3aa: CASSRELRRMSFRDYGYTF